This T cell receptor beta chain was profiled in a study of sequential checkpoint blockade in melanoma. Study details: Each arm's sequence ended with maintenance nivolumab.

Sequencing was performed with immunoSEQ multiplex PCR; in TCRdb, only in-frame clones are kept and a portion is missing. The sample gives fewer than 40,000 clones, approximately 86% of which show up once; roughly a fifth is in the top ten. As to treatment: randomized to nivolumab then ipilimumab (arm A) or the reverse (arm B). No patient had prior DNA-damaging chemotherapy. Live CD3+CD8+ CD19− CD56− cells were sorted from PBMCs. V shed 2 bases and J 0 bases; nucleotides not matched to a gene: 7. Germline V lookup: CDR1 GTSNPN, CDR2 SVGIG (reference sequence). There are 16 residues in the CDR3. The material was CD8+ T cells sorted from blood (inferred from file names), obtained from a patient given nivolumab and ipilimumab in sequence. The chain joins TRBV30 to TRBJ2-1; 7 bases line up with TRBD2. The receptor's source is a human donor with melanoma. The DNA of the CDR3 is TGTGCCTGGAGTCCGGGACTAAGTAACTCCTACAATGAGCAGTTCTTC. Translated: CAWSPGLSNSYNEQFF.